Each of the 18 T cell receptor beta chains below was sequenced from the same sample in a study of PD-1 blockade in classical Hodgkin lymphoma. Only in-frame clones appear in the TCRdb table, and some are missing; sequencing was by immunoSEQ multiplex PCR. Found here are tens of thousands of clones, 90% of them singletons; the top ten hold around 3%. Regarding time point: cycle 4 day 1 (C4D1), after less than seven weeks of nivolumab. All patients experienced relapse after autologous stem cell transplantation, and brentuximab vedotin exposure was variable. Sequencing used peripheral blood mononuclear cells (PBMCs), obtained before the fourth cycle of nivolumab. All receptors derive from a human donor with classical Hodgkin lymphoma.

V gene TRBV6-6 combines with J gene TRBJ2-2, with D unclear. The CDR3 extends over 15 amino acids. Germline CDR1 MNHNY, CDR2 SVGAGI (reference sequence). Between the trimmed V and J ends, which lost 0 bases and 6 bases, there was a span of 11 bases. The CDR3 here is CASSYSRTVAGELFF. The CDR3 coding sequence is TGTGCCAGCAGTTACTCGAGGACGGTCGCCGGGGAGCTGTTTTTT.

The CDR3 DNA sequence: TGTGCCAGCAGCGTAGGTCAGGGGGCAATTGGTGGCTACACCTTC. This gives the protein CASSVGQGAIGGYTF. The chain uses TRBV9 and TRBJ1-2; 8 positions agree with TRBD1. V lost 0 bases, J lost 7 bases, and 8 bases stayed unmatched. The CDR3 has 15 amino acids. The V gene's germline CDR1 is SGDLS and CDR2 YYNGEE.

V is TRBV21-1 and J is TRBJ2-5; no DNA check was done on the table's D call, TRBD1. TRBV21-1 is deemed a pseudogene. CDR3 length: 22 amino acids. CDR3 sequence: CASSKERETPRKGGTGIETQYF. The CDR3 DNA reads TGTGCCAGCAGCAAAGAACGGGAGACGCCCCGAAAAGGGGGGACAGGGATAGAGACCCAGTACTTC.

The chain combines TRBV5-1 with TRBJ2-2; 13 bases align to TRBD2. V dropped 4 bases and J dropped 6; count of bases not matched to a gene: 3. CDR3 length: 15 amino acids. Germline values: CDR1 SGHRS, CDR2 YFSETQ. CDR3 sequence (DNA): TGCGCCAGCAGCCCTGGGACTAGCGGGGCCGGGGAGCTGTTTTTT. Its protein is CASSPGTSGAGELFF.

CDR3 coding DNA: TGTGCCAGCAGCGTAACCGGGGGGGCCGGCACAGATACGCAGTATTTT. Translating gives CASSVTGGAGTDTQYF. The chain is built from TRBV9 and TRBJ2-3; 8 bases agree with TRBD2. CDR3 length: 16 residues. In germline, CDR1 is SGDLS, CDR2 YYNGEE. The V gene end was trimmed by 1 base and the J gene end by 1 base; junction bases not matched to a gene: 5.

This sequence joins TRBV30 and TRBJ2-7; 9 bases are a match to TRBD1. The CDR3 extends over 14 amino acids. V lost 1 base and J lost 2; bases outside the gene matches: 3. Germline V lookup: CDR1 GTSNPN, CDR2 SVGIG (reference sequence). In DNA form, the CDR3 reads TGTGCCTGGAGTGGGACAGGGGTTCCCTACGAGCAGTACTTC. This codes for CAWSGTGVPYEQYF.

The chain carries TRBV19 and TRBJ2-1; D may be TRBD1 (6 bases). CDR1 and CDR2 from the germline V gene are LNHDA and SQIVND (reference sequence). V dropped 7 bases and J dropped 0 bases, with 13 bases sitting between them. The CDR3 runs 15 residues. The CDR3 bases are TGTGCCAGTACCCTCGGACAGAGCTCCTACAATGAGCAGTTCTTC. Encoded protein: CASTLGQSSYNEQFF.

The chain carries TRBV6-1 and TRBJ2-7; D not certain. This CDR3 region has 13 residues. CDR1 and CDR2 from the germline V gene are MNHNS and SASEGT. Trimming removed 1 base from V and 6 bases from J, with 10 bases in between. The CDR3: CASSEVGQTEQYF. The CDR3 DNA sequence: TGTGCCAGCAGTGAAGTAGGGCAGACCGAGCAGTACTTC.

The chain carries TRBV19 and TRBJ1-2; D is perhaps TRBD1 (5 bases). V was clipped by 6 bases and J by 4 bases, with 21 bases between them. The V gene's germline CDR1 is LNHDA and CDR2 SQIVND (reference sequence). The CDR3 is 16 amino acids. CDR3 nucleotide sequence: TGTGCCAGTAGAGCAGGGTCCGGGCGGCGCGGCTATGGCTACACCTTC. This codes for CASRAGSGRRGYGYTF.

The CDR3 is CASSQQGYTEAFF. The DNA for the CDR3 is TGCGCCAGCAGCCAACAGGGTTACACTGAAGCTTTCTTT. The chain joins TRBV4-3 to TRBJ1-1; D is possibly TRBD1 (5 bases). This CDR3 region has 13 residues. From germline, CDR1 is LGHNA and CDR2 YSLEER. V dropped 2 bases and J dropped 3 bases, with 7 bases sitting between them.

This sequence joins TRBV5-8 and TRBJ2-7, with unresolved D. From germline, CDR1 is SGHTS and CDR2 YDEGEE. This CDR3 is built from 11 residues. V was cut by 4 bases and J by 3 bases, with 5 bases left in between. CDR3 nucleotides: TGTGCCAGCAGCCTGATCTACGAGCAGTACTTC. The encoded protein is CASSLIYEQYF.

The gene calls are TRBV4-3 and TRBJ1-1, with D maybe TRBD1 (6 bases). Germline CDR1 is LGHNA and CDR2 is YSLEER. V was shortened by 1 base and J by 4 bases, with 13 bases between the two germline ends. The CDR3 spans 15 residues. The CDR3 bases are TGCGCCAGCAGCCAAGCAAGGGGGGGCATCACTGAAGCTTTCTTT. It codes for CASSQARGGITEAFF.

With respect to this clone: The sample holds other DNA sequences that translate to the same CDR3. CDR3 in DNA: TGTGCCAGCAGATGGGGGACAGTTAACACTGAAGCTTTCTTT. This translates into CASRWGTVNTEAFF. The gene calls are TRBV6-5 and TRBJ1-1, with TRBD1 identical over 7 bases. The CDR3 length is 14 residues. V dropped 6 bases and J dropped 2; count of bases not matched to a gene: 6. Germline CDR1 MNHEY, CDR2 SVGAGI.

This chain joins TRBV18 and TRBJ2-5, with D uncertain. The germline gives CDR1 KGHSH, CDR2 LQKENI. This CDR3 spans 17 amino acids. V was clipped by 3 bases and J by 2 bases, with 19 bases between them. CDR3 in amino acids: CASSPPGVVSRQETQYF. The CDR3 region has the DNA TGTGCCAGCTCACCCCCAGGTGTGGTCAGCAGACAAGAGACCCAGTACTTC. Combining the CDR3 with reference TRBV18 and TRBJ2-5 gives the whole variable domain NAGVMQNPRHLVRRRGQEARLRCSPMKGHSHVYWYRQLPEEGLKFMVYLQKENIIDESGMPKERFSAEFPKEGPSILRIQQVVRGDSAAYFCASSPPGVVSRQETQYFGPGTRLLVL.

The chain recombines TRBV5-6 with TRBJ2-1; 8 nucleotides line up with TRBD2. CDR3 length: 15 residues. Trimming took 2 bases from V and 8 from J; bases not matched to a gene: 9. Germline V lookup: CDR1 SGHDT, CDR2 YYEEEE. The CDR3 sequence: CASSFSQTSADEQFF. The CDR3 region has the DNA TGTGCCAGCAGCTTTTCCCAGACTAGCGCGGATGAGCAGTTCTTC. Combining the CDR3 with reference TRBV5-6 and TRBJ2-1 gives the whole variable domain DAGVTQSPTHLIKTRGQQVTLRCSPKSGHDTVSWYQQALGQGPQFIFQYYEEEERQRGNFPDRFSGHQFPNYSSELNVNALLLGDSALYLCASSFSQTSADEQFFGPGTRLTVL.

J is TRBJ2-2 and V is TRBV2, with 12 bases aligning to TRBD1. This CDR3 region has 16 residues. Germline lookup yields CDR1 SNHLY and CDR2 FYNNEI. Trimming took 8 bases from V and 5 from J; bases not matched to a gene: 9. The CDR3, as DNA: TGTGCCAGCGCACCCGGGACAGGGGGCTGGACCGGGGAGCTGTTTTTT. This codes for CASAPGTGGWTGELFF.

The chain couples TRBV2 to TRBJ1-2; 7 bases are shared with TRBD1. V lost 8 bases and J lost 2; bases outside the gene matches: 5. Germline V gene lookup returns CDR1 SNHLY and CDR2 FYNNEI. The CDR3 totals 13 residues. CDR3 nucleotides: TGTGCCAGCTCCGACAGGGAAAACTATGGCTACACCTTC. Its protein is CASSDRENYGYTF. The full variable domain, with the rest looked up from reference TRBV2 and TRBJ1-2, is EPEVTQTPSHQVTQMGQEVILRCVPISNHLYFYWYRQILGQKVEFLVSFYNNEISEKSEIFDDQFSVERPDGSNFTLKIRSTKLEDSAMYFCASSDRENYGYTFGSGTRLTVV.

The chain employs TRBV30 and TRBJ2-3, with D hard to call. This CDR3 comprises 15 residues. The V end was cut by 0 bases, the J end by 0 bases, with 10 bases between. Germline V gene lookup returns CDR1 GTSNPN and CDR2 SVGIG (reference sequence). In nucleotides, the CDR3 is TGTGCCTGGAGTGTGGTAATGACAAGCACAGATACGCAGTATTTT. Translated: CAWSVVMTSTDTQYF.